One and the same sample provided the 22 T cell receptor beta chains below, sequenced in a study of cytomegalovirus exposure and HLA in healthy donors (dated by TCRdb to 2015 to 2018). Library preparation employed the immunoSEQ multiplex PCR assay. TCRdb holds this immuneACCESS table with in-frame rearrangements only. Some clones are missing; in checked studies, unresolved V genes explain under half, and the rest has no known cause. The sample table lists 150,000 or so clones, 70% to 90% of them with a count of one. The ten largest clones capture 2% to 2.5% of the sample. The material sequenced was PBMCs. These receptors came from a man aged 25-45 years in good health and CMV-seropositive.

The chain couples TRBV5-1 to TRBJ2-1; D is unclear. Between the trimmed V and J ends, which lost 6 bases and 4 bases, there was a span of 11 bases. The CDR3 runs to 13 residues. Germline V gene sequence: CDR1 SGHRS, CDR2 YFSETQ. The CDR3 DNA reads TGCGCCAGCACCACCTCTAGTTACAATGAGCAGTTCTTC. Translation gives CASTTSSYNEQFF.

The V gene is TRBV27, the J gene TRBJ1-2; the D is unclear. Germline V gene lookup returns CDR1 MNHEY and CDR2 SMNVEV (reference sequence). The CDR3 runs to 14 residues. Trimming removed 3 bases from V and 7 bases from J, with 15 bases in between. CDR3 sequence reads: CASSFEGGNFGYTF. Here the CDR3 DNA reads TGTGCCAGCAGTTTCGAGGGCGGGAATTTTGGCTACACCTTC.

The CDR3 bases are TGTGCCAGCAGTTTCCTACCAGACAGGGCCTACGAGCAGTACTTC. Its protein is CASSFLPDRAYEQYF. The chain carries TRBV27 and TRBJ2-7, with 7 bases matching TRBD1. Germline CDR1 and CDR2: MNHEY and SMNVEV (reference sequence). This CDR3 is 15 amino acids long. Trimming removed 3 bases from V and 2 bases from J; junction bases left unmatched: 7.

The J gene is TRBJ1-2, the V gene TRBV5-4; 10 bases fit TRBD1. This CDR3 has 17 amino acids. Trimming cost V 0 bases and J 3 bases; bases outside gene matches: 8. Germline assignment: CDR1 SGHNT and CDR2 YYREEE (reference sequence). CDR3 coding DNA: TGTGCCAGCAGCTTGGGGGGGACAGGGGCGACTCACTATGGCTACACCTTC. Translating gives CASSLGGTGATHYGYTF.

This chain uses TRBV2 with TRBJ2-2, with 9 bases lining up with TRBD2. The CDR3 totals 14 residues. Germline-derived CDR1 and CDR2 are SNHLY and FYNNEI. V lost 8 bases to trimming and J lost 4 bases; unmatched junction nucleotides: 5. The CDR3 here is CASDAGGATGELFF. The CDR3 DNA sequence: TGTGCCAGCGACGCGGGGGGGGCCACCGGGGAGCTGTTTTTT.

V and J are TRBV2 and TRBJ2-3; 11 positions agree with TRBD2. The ends lost 6 bases at V and 1 base at J; junction bases unmatched: 6. CDR1 and CDR2 (germline): SNHLY, FYNNEI. This CDR3 contains 16 residues. The CDR3 reads CASRWHSGGGTDTQYF. In DNA form, the CDR3 reads TGTGCCAGCAGGTGGCATAGCGGGGGGGGCACAGATACGCAGTATTTT. The full variable domain, with the rest looked up from reference TRBV2 and TRBJ2-3, is EPEVTQTPSHQVTQMGQEVILRCVPISNHLYFYWYRQILGQKVEFLVSFYNNEISEKSEIFDDQFSVERPDGSNFTLKIRSTKLEDSAMYFCASRWHSGGGTDTQYFGPGTRLTVL.

The chain has TRBV5-1 and TRBJ2-7; 8 bases are shared with TRBD2. CDR1 is SGHRS, CDR2 YFSETQ, per germline. The CDR3 sequence is 15 residues long. Unmatched junction bases numbered 2, after V lost 0 bases and J lost 0 bases. The CDR3 region is CASSLERGPSYEQYF. DNA of the CDR3: TGCGCCAGCAGCTTGGAGCGGGGGCCCTCCTACGAGCAGTACTTC.

This clone appeared a few times. J is TRBJ2-7 and V is TRBV27; 7 bases fit TRBD1. The trim removed 8 bases at V and 1 base at J, leaving 5 bases unmatched. This CDR3 spans 13 amino acids. Per the germline V gene, CDR1 is MNHEY and CDR2 is SMNVEV (reference sequence). The CDR3 here is CASHSTGSYEQYF. DNA of the CDR3: TGTGCCAGCCACTCGACAGGGTCCTACGAGCAGTACTTC.

V is TRBV7-9 and J is TRBJ2-1; 8 bases fit TRBD2. V shed 3 bases and J 9 bases; nucleotides not matched to a gene: 7. CDR1 and CDR2 from the germline V gene are SEHNR and FQNEAQ (reference sequence). The CDR3 consists of 14 residues. CDR3 coding DNA: TGTGCCAGCAGCTTCGGGCTAGCGGGTGGTGAGCAGTTCTTC. Its translation is CASSFGLAGGEQFF.

The chain recombines TRBV18 with TRBJ1-2; TRBD1 matches 7 bases. This CDR3 spans 14 amino acids. The germline gives CDR1 KGHSH, CDR2 LQKENI. The V gene end was trimmed by 3 bases and the J gene end by 2 bases; junction bases not matched to a gene: 3. The CDR3 loop is CASSPQGVNYGYTF. The CDR3 nucleotides read TGTGCCAGCTCACCGCAGGGGGTCAACTATGGCTACACCTTC.

This clone was seen once. The V and J genes are TRBV7-9 and TRBJ1-4; D gene unclear. This CDR3 has 15 amino acids. Per germline, CDR1 SEHNR and CDR2 FQNEAQ (reference sequence). The V end lost 5 bases, the J end lost 0 bases, and 10 bases lay between the germline ends. The CDR3 nucleotides are TGTGCCAGCAGCCCGCAGTTTGCAACTAATGAAAAACTGTTTTTT. Amino acids: CASSPQFATNEKLFF.

The chain links TRBV14 to TRBJ1-1; D is uncertain. The germline gives CDR1 SGHDN, CDR2 FVKESK. V dropped 4 bases and J dropped 11 bases, with 11 bases sitting between them. This CDR3 is built from 11 residues. CDR3 sequence reads: CASSLSREAFF. CDR3 DNA sequence: TGTGCCAGCAGCCTTTCTAGGGAGGCTTTCTTT.

The chain combines TRBV5-1 with TRBJ1-5, with a possible D match to TRBD1 (5 bases). Germline V lookup: CDR1 SGHRS, CDR2 YFSETQ. Trimming pared 6 bases from V and 11 bases from J, leaving 15 bases between. This CDR3 spans 12 amino acids. Written as DNA, the CDR3 is TGCGCCAGCATAGATGGAGGGGATACCCAGCATTTT. It yields the protein CASIDGGDTQHF.

V and J are TRBV4-3 and TRBJ1-6; 8 nucleotides agree with TRBD1. CDR1 and CDR2 from the germline V gene are LGHNA and YSLEER. The J segment lost 10 bases and the V segment lost 3 bases, leaving 8 bases of the junction unmatched. This CDR3 is built from 15 residues. CDR3 nucleotides: TGCGCCAGCAGCCAGGAGGACAGGGTAGGGTCACCCCTCCACTTT. Protein product: CASSQEDRVGSPLHF.

The V call is TRBV29-1, the J call TRBJ1-1; 7 nucleotides agree with TRBD1. The V gene end was trimmed by 5 bases and the J gene end by 8 bases; junction bases not matched to a gene: 14. The CDR3 loop spans 14 amino acids. CDR1 and CDR2 from the germline V gene are SQVTM and ANQGSEA. The CDR3 nucleotides are TGCAGCGTTCAACACCCCGGGACAGATGGCGAAGCTTTCTTT. Translating it yields CSVQHPGTDGEAFF. Drawing the rest from reference TRBV29-1 and TRBJ1-1, the complete variable domain is SAVISQKPSRDICQRGTSLTIQCQVDSQVTMMFWYRQQPGQSLTLIATANQGSEATYESGFVIDKFPISRPNLTFSTLTVSNMSPEDSSIYLCSVQHPGTDGEAFFGQGTRLTVV.

This chain links TRBV9 with TRBJ2-3; 7 positions match TRBD1. The CDR3 covers 16 residues. V trimming: 0 bases; J trimming: 0 bases; junction bases outside the gene matches: 4. Germline V gene lookup returns CDR1 SGDLS and CDR2 YYNGEE. CDR3 nucleotides: TGTGCCAGCAGCGTAGAGGCAGGGGGAAGCACAGATACGCAGTATTTT. The encoded protein is CASSVEAGGSTDTQYF.

The V call is TRBV19, the J call TRBJ1-5; D remains ambiguous. Germline loops: CDR1 LNHDA, CDR2 SQIVND (reference sequence). Deletions cut 3 bases from V and 5 bases from J, with 8 bases between. The CDR3 covers 13 residues. The CDR3 DNA reads TGTGCCAGTAGTATGGAGAGCTATCAGCCCCAGCATTTT. Its protein is CASSMESYQPQHF.

The gene calls are TRBV6-6 and TRBJ1-4, with D hard to call. This CDR3 is 14 amino acids long. CDR1 is MNHNY and CDR2 is SVGAGI in the germline V gene (reference sequence). Trimming shortened V by 6 bases and J by 3 bases, and 11 bases separated the two germline ends. The CDR3 loop reads CASSLQTSNEKLFF. The CDR3 DNA reads TGTGCCAGCAGCCTACAGACGTCTAATGAAAAACTGTTTTTT.

The chain carries TRBV9 and TRBJ1-1; 9 nucleotides align to TRBD1. With 4 bases clipped from V and 8 bases from J, the junction kept 9 bases outside the gene matches. CDR3 length equals 14 residues. Germline assignment: CDR1 SGDLS and CDR2 YYNGEE. Written as DNA, the CDR3 is TGTGCCAGCAGCCCAGAGGGACAGGGAGGGGAAGCTTTCTTT. This codes for CASSPEGQGGEAFF.

Concerning this clone itself: Other DNA sequences from this sample encode an identical CDR3 as well. The chain carries TRBV5-1 and TRBJ2-3; 10 bases map to TRBD2. The J segment lost 2 bases and the V segment lost 2 bases, leaving 5 bases of the junction unmatched. Germline V CDR1 and CDR2: SGHRS, YFSETQ. The CDR3 is 16 amino acids. The CDR3 is CASSLGSGGATDTQYF. In nucleotides, the CDR3 is TGCGCCAGCAGCTTAGGCAGCGGGGGGGCCACAGATACGCAGTATTTT.

The rearrangement uses TRBV12-5 and TRBJ1-6, with 12 bases that match TRBD1. Germline V CDR1 and CDR2: LGHNT, FRNRAP. With V trimmed by 0 bases and J by 1 base, 4 bases remained unmatched. This CDR3 contains 19 residues. The CDR3 region is CASGLVRGQGASYNSPLHF. In DNA form, the CDR3 reads TGTGCTAGTGGTTTGGTACGGGGACAGGGGGCGTCCTATAATTCACCCCTCCACTTT. Combining the CDR3 with reference TRBV12-5 and TRBJ1-6 gives the whole variable domain DARVTQTPRHKVTEMGQEVTMRCQPILGHNTVFWYRQTMMQGLELLAYFRNRAPLDDSGMPKDRFSAEMPDATLATLKIQPSEPRDSAVYFCASGLVRGQGASYNSPLHFGNGTRLTVT.

In nucleotides, the CDR3 is TGTGCCAGCAGCGTAGGCCCAACCATAGCGGAGCAGTACTTC. This translates into CASSVGPTIAEQYF. The rearrangement joins TRBV9 to TRBJ2-7, with TRBD2 as a possible D gene (5 bases). CDR3 length: 14 amino acids. Germline V gives CDR1 SGDLS, CDR2 YYNGEE. The V end was cut by 0 bases, the J end by 7 bases, with 14 bases between.